This T cell receptor beta chain was identified during a study of shared clonotypes between healthy human individuals. The germline V gene encodes CDR1 LGHNT and CDR2 FRNRAP. Trimming pared 6 bases from V and 0 bases from J, leaving 19 bases between. The CDR3 has 17 residues. Using immunoSEQ multiplex PCR, the repertoire was profiled, and TCRdb retains in-frame clones only, with some absent. The sample carries more than 2,000,000 clones, about 92% recorded once. The chain couples TRBV12-5 to TRBJ2-3; a weak D match, TRBD1 (6 bases). The sample was naive CD4+ T cells from PBMCs. As for subset: CD45RA+ positively selected. This sequence originates from a young man in good health. Some clones in this sample may be carry-over from other donors' samples. The CDR3 bases are TGTGCTAGTGGCCCGGACCTGGACAGCCCTAGCACAGATACGCAGTATTTT. Residues: CASGPDLDSPSTDTQYF.